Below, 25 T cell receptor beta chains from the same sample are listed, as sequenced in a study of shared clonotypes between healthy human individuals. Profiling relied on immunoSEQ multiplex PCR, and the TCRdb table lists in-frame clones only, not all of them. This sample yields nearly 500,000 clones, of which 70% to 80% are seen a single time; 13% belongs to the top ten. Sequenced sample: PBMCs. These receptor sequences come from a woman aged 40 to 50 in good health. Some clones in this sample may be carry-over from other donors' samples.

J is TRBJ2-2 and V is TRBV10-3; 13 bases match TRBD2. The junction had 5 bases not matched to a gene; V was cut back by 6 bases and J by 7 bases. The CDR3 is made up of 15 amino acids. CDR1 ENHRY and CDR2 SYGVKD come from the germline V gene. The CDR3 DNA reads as TGTGCCATCAGAACCGGGACTAGCGGGGTCGGGGAGCTGTTTTTT. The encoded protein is CAIRTGTSGVGELFF.

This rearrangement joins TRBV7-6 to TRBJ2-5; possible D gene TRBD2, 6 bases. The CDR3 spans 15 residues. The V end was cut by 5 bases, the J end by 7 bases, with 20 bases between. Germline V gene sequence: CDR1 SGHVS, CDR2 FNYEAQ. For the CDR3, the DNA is TGTGCCAGCAGCCCTGGGGACTCCGCCTATGTGACCCAGTACTTC. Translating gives CASSPGDSAYVTQYF.

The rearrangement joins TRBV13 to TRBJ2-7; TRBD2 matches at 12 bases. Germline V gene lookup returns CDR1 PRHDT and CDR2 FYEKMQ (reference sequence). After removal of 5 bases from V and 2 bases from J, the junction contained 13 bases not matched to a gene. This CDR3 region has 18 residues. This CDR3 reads CASSASGLAGTVTYEQYF. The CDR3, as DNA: TGTGCCAGCAGCGCATCTGGACTAGCGGGAACCGTCACCTACGAGCAGTACTTC.

The CDR3 spells CASSLRRDRYNEQFF. The DNA for the CDR3 is TGTGCCAGCAGCTTACGGCGTGACCGTTACAATGAGCAGTTCTTC. This sequence joins TRBV7-9 and TRBJ2-1; D gene uncertain. V was clipped by 2 bases and J by 4 bases, with 12 bases between them. This CDR3 is built from 15 residues. Germline V CDR1 and CDR2: SEHNR, FQNEAQ (reference sequence).

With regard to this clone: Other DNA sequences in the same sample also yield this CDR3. CDR3: CASSSDRYNQPQHF. In nucleotides, the CDR3 is TGTGCCAGCAGTTCAGACAGGTACAATCAGCCCCAGCATTTT. The chain recombines TRBV27 with TRBJ1-5, with TRBD1 as a possible D gene (6 bases). Germline V gene sequence: CDR1 MNHEY, CDR2 SMNVEV (reference sequence). Trimming removed 4 bases from V and 3 bases from J, with 10 bases in between. CDR3 length: 14 amino acids.

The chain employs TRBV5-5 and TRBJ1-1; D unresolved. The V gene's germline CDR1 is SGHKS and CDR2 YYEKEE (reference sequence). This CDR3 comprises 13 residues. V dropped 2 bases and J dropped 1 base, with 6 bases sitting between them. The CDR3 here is CASSFGANTEAFF. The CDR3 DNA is TGTGCCAGCAGCTTCGGAGCGAACACTGAAGCTTTCTTT.

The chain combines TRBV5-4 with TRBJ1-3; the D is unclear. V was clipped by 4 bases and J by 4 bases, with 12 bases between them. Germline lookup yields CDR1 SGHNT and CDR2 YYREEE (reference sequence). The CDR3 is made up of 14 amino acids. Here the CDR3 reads CASSRTQTGNTIYF. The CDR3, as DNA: TGTGCCAGCAGCCGGACCCAAACGGGAAACACCATATATTTT. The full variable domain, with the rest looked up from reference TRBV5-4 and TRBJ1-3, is ETGVTQSPTHLIKTRGQQVTLRCSSQSGHNTVSWYQQALGQGPQFIFQYYREEENGRGNFPPRFSGLQFPNYSSELNVNALELDDSALYLCASSRTQTGNTIYFGEGSWLTVV.

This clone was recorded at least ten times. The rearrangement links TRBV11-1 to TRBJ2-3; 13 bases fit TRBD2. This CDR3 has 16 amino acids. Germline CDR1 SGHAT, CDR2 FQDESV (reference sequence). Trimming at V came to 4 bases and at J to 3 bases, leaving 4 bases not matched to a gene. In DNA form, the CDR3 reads TGTGCCAGCAGCTCGGGACTAGCGGGAAGAACAGATACGCAGTATTTT. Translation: CASSSGLAGRTDTQYF. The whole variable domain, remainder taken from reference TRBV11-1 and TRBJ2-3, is EAEVAQSPRYKITEKSQAVAFWCDPISGHATLYWYRQILGQGPELLVQFQDESVVDDSQLPKDRFSAERLKGVDSTLKIQPAELGDSAMYLCASSSGLAGRTDTQYFGPGTRLTVL.

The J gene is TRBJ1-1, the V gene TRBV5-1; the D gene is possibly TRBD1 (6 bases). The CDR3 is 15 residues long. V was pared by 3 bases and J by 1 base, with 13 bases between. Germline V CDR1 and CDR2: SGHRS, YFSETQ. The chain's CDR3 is CASSSGGTQNTEAFF. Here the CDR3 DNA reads TGCGCCAGCAGCTCCGGGGGCACACAGAACACTGAAGCTTTCTTT. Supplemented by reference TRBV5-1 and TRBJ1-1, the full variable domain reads KAGVTQTPRYLIKTRGQQVTLSCSPISGHRSVSWYQQTPGQGLQFLFEYFSETQRNKGNFPGRFSGRQFSNSRSEMNVSTLELGDSALYLCASSSGGTQNTEAFFGQGTRLTVV.

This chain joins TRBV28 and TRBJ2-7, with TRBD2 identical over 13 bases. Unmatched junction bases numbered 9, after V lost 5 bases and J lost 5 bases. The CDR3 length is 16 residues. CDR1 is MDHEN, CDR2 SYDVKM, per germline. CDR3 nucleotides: TGTGCCAGCAGTATAACTAGCGGGAGGGGAGGGAACGAGCAGTACTTC. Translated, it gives CASSITSGRGGNEQYF.

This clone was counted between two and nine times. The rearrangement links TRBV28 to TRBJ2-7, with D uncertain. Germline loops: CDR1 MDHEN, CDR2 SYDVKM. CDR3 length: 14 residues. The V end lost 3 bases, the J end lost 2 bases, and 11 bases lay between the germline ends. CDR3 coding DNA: TGTGCCAGCAGTTTTGGTGCATTCCCCTACGAGCAGTACTTC. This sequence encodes CASSFGAFPYEQYF.

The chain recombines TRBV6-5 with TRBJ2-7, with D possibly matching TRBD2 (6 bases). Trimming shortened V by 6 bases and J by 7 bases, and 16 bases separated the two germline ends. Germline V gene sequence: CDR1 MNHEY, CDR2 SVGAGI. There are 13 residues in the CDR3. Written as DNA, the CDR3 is TGTGCCAGCAGCTCCGGAGGGGTGAGGGAGCAGTACTTC. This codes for CASSSGGVREQYF.

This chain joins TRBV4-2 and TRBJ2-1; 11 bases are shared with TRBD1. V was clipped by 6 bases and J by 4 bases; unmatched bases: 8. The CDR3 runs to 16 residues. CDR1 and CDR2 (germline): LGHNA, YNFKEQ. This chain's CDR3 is CASSRAGTGGYNEQFF. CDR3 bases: TGTGCCAGCAGTCGAGCCGGGACAGGGGGATACAATGAGCAGTTCTTC.

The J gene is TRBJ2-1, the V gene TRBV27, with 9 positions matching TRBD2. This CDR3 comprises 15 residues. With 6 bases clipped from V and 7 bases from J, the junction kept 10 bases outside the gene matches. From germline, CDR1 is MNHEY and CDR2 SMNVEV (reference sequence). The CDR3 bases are TGTGCCAGCAGATCAAGACTAGCGGACCGAAATGAGCAGTTCTTC. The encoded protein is CASRSRLADRNEQFF.

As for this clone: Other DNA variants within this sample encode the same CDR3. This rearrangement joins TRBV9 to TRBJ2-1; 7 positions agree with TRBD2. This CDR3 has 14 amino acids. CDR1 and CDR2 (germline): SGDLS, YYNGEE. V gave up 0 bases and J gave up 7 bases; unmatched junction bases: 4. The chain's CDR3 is CASSVGGSGNEQFF. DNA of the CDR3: TGTGCCAGCAGCGTAGGCGGGAGCGGTAATGAGCAGTTCTTC.

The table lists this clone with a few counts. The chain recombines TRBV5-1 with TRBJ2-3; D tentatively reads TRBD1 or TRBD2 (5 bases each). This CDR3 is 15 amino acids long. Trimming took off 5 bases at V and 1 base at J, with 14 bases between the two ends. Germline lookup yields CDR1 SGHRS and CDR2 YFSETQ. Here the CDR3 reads CASSQGDPGTDTQYF. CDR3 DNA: TGCGCCAGCAGTCAAGGGGACCCGGGCACAGATACGCAGTATTTT.

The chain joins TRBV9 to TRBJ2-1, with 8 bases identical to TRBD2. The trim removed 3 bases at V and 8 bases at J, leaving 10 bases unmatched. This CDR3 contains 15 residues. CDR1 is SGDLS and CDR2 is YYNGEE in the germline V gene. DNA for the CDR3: TGTGCCAGCAGCGCTACTAGCGGCATTTTCCATGAGCAGTTCTTC. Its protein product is CASSATSGIFHEQFF.

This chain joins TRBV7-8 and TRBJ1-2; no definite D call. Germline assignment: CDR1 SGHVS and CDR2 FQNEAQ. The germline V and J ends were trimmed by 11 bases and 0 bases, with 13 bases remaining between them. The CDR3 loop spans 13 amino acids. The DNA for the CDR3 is TGTGCCGACCGCCCCGTAACTAACTATGGCTACACCTTC. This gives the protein CADRPVTNYGYTF.

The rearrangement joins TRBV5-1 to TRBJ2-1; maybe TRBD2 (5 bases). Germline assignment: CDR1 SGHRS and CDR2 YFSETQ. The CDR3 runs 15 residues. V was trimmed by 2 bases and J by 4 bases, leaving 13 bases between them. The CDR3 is CASSFSRGRYNEQFF. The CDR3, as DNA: TGCGCCAGCAGCTTCAGTCGTGGGAGATACAATGAGCAGTTCTTC. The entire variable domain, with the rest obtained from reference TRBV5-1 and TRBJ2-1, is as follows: KAGVTQTPRYLIKTRGQQVTLSCSPISGHRSVSWYQQTPGQGLQFLFEYFSETQRNKGNFPGRFSGRQFSNSRSEMNVSTLELGDSALYLCASSFSRGRYNEQFFGPGTRLTVL.

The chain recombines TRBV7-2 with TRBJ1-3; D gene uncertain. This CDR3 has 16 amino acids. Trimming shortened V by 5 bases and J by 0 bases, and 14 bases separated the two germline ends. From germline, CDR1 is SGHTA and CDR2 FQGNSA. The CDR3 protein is CASSPQTSFSGNTIYF. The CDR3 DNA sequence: TGTGCCAGCAGCCCCCAGACTTCCTTCTCTGGAAACACCATATATTTT. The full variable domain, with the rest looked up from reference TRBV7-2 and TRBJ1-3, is GAGVSQSPSNKVTEKGKDVELRCDPISGHTALYWYRQSLGQGLEFLIYFQGNSAPDKSGLPSDRFSAERTGGSVSTLTIQRTQQEDSAVYLCASSPQTSFSGNTIYFGEGSWLTVV.

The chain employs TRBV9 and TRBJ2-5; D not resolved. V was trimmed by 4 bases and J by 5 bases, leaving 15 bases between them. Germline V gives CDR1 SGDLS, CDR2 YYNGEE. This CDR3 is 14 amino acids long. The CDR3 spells CASSPDVGMETQYF. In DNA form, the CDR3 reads TGTGCCAGCAGCCCCGACGTGGGGATGGAGACCCAGTACTTC.

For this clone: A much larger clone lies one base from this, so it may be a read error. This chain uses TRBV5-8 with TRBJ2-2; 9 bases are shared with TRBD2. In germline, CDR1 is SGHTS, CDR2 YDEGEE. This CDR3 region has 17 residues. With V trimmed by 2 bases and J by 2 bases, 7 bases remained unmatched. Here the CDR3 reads CASSFPASGINTGELFF. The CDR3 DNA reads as TGTGCCAGCAGCTTTCCGGCTAGCGGGATCAACACCGGGGAGCTGTTTTTT.

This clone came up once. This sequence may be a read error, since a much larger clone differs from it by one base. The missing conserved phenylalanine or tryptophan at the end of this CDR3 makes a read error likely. The CDR3 DNA sequence: TGTGCCTGGAGTGTACAGGGGCTCCAACCCCAGCATTGT. Protein: CAWSVQGLQPQHC. This sequence joins TRBV30 and TRBJ1-5; 7 positions agree with TRBD1. Looked up from germline, CDR1 is GTSNPN and CDR2 is SVGIG (reference sequence). With V trimmed by 0 bases and J by 10 bases, 6 bases remained unmatched. CDR3 length: 13 residues.

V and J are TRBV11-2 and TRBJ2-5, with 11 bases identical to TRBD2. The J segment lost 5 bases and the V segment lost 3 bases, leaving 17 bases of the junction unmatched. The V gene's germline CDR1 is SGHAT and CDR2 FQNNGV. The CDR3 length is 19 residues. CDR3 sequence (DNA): TGTGCCAGCAGCTTGGAGGGAGCGCTAGCGGGAGGAGATTGGGAGACCCAGTACTTC. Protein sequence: CASSLEGALAGGDWETQYF.

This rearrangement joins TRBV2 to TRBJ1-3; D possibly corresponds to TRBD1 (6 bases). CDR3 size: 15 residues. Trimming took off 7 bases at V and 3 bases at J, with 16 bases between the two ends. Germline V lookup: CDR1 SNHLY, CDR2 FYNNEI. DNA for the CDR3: TGTGCCAGCATGATTCTGACAGGATTTGGAAACACCATATATTTT. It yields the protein CASMILTGFGNTIYF. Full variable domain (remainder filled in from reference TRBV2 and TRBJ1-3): EPEVTQTPSHQVTQMGQEVILRCVPISNHLYFYWYRQILGQKVEFLVSFYNNEISEKSEIFDDQFSVERPDGSNFTLKIRSTKLEDSAMYFCASMILTGFGNTIYFGEGSWLTVV.